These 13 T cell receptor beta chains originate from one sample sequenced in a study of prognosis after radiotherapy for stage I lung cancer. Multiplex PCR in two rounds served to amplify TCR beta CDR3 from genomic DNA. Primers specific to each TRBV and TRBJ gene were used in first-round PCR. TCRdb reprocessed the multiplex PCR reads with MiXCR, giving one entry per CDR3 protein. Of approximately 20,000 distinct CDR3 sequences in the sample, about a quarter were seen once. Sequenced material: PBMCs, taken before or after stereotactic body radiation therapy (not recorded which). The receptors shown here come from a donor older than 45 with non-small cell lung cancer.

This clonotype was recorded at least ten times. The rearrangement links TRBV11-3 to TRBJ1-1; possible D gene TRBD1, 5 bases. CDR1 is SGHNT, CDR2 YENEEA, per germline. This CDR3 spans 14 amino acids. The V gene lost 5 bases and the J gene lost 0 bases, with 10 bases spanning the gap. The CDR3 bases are TGTGCCAGCAGCGCGGGACCCATGAACACTGAAGCTTTCTTT. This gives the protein CASSAGPMNTEAFF.

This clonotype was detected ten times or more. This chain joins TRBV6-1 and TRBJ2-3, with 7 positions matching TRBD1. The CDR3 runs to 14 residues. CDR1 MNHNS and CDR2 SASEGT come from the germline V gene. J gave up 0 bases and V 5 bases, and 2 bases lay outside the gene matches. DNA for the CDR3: TGTGCCAGCAGTCCGACAGGGAGCACAGATACGCAGTATTTT. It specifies CASSPTGSTDTQYF.

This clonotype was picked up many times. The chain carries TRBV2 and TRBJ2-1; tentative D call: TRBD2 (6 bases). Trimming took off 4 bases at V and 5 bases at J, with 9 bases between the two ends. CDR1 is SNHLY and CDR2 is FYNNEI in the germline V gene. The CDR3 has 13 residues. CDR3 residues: CASSGGLNNEQFF. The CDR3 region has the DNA TGTGCCAGCAGTGGGGGACTGAACAATGAGCAGTTCTTC.

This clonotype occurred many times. CDR3 DNA sequence: TGCGCCAGCAGCGGGACTGGGCACGAGCAGTACTTC. This codes for CASSGTGHEQYF. The rearrangement uses TRBV5-1 and TRBJ2-7, with D possibly matching TRBD2 (6 bases). This CDR3 is built from 12 residues. CDR1 is SGHRS and CDR2 is YFSETQ in the germline V gene. V shed 4 bases and J shed 5 bases, with 10 bases lying between them. The whole variable domain, filled in from reference TRBV5-1 and TRBJ2-7, reads KAGVTQTPRYLIKTRGQQVTLSCSPISGHRSVSWYQQTPGQGLQFLFEYFSETQRNKGNFPGRFSGRQFSNSRSEMNVSTLELGDSALYLCASSGTGHEQYFGPGTRLTVT.

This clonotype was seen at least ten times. CDR3 amino acids: CASSFPSTDTQYF. Here the CDR3 DNA reads TGCGCCAGCAGCTTCCCTAGCACAGATACGCAGTATTTT. J is TRBJ2-3 and V is TRBV5-1; D call uncertain. Trimming took off 2 bases at V and 0 bases at J, with 4 bases between the two ends. The CDR3 consists of 13 residues. CDR1 and CDR2 (germline): SGHRS, YFSETQ.

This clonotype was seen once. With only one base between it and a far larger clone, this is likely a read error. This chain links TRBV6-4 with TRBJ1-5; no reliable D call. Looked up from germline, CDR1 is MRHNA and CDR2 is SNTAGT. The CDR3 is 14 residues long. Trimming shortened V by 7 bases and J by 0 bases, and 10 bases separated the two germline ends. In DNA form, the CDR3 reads TGTGCCAGCAATCCTCAGGTTAGCAATCAGCCCCAGCATTTT. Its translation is CASNPQVSNQPQHF.

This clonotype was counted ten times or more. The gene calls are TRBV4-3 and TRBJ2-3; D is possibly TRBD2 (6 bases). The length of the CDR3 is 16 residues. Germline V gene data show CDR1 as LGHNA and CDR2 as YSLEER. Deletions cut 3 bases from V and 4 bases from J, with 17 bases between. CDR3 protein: CASSQYSGSIADTQYF. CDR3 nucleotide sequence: TGCGCCAGCAGCCAGTATAGCGGCTCAATAGCAGATACGCAGTATTTT.

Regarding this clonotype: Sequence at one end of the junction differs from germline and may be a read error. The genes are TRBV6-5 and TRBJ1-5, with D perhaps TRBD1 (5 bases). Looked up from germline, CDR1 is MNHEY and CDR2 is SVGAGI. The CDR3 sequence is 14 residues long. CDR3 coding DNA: TGTGCCAGTAGTTACGGGGCAGAGCATCAGCCCCAGCATTTT. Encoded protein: CASSYGAEHQPQHF.

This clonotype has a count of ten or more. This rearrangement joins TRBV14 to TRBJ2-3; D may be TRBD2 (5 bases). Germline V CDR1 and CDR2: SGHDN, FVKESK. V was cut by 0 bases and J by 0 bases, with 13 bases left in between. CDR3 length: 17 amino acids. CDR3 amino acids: CASSQDSAAVSTDTQYF. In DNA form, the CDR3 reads TGTGCCAGCAGCCAAGATTCAGCGGCGGTTAGCACAGATACGCAGTATTTT.

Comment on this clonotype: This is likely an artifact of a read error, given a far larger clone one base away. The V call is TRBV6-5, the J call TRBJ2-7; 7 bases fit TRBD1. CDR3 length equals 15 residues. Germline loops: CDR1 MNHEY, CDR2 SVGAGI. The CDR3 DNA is TGTTCCAGCACCCCTAACTGGGACAGCTCCTACGAGCAGTACTTC. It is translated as CSSTPNWDSSYEQYF.

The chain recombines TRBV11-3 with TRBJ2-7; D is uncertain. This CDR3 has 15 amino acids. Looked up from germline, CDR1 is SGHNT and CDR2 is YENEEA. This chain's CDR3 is CFSSSSRAPQSEQYF. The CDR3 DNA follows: TGTTTCAGCAGCTCGTCTCGGGCTCCCCAGAGTGAGCAGTACTTC.

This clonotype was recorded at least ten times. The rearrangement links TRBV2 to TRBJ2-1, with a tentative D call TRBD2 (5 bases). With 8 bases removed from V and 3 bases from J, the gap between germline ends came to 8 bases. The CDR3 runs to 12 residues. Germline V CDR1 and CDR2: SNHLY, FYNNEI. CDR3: CASWTLYNEQFF. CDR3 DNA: TGTGCCAGCTGGACTCTCTACAATGAGCAGTTCTTC.

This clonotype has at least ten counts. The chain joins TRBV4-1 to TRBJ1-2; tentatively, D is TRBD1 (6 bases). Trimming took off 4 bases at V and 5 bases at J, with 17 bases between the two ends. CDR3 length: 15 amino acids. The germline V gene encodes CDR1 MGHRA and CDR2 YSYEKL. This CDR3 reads CASSPLRTVYYGYTF. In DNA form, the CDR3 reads TGCGCCAGCAGCCCCCTTAGGACAGTATATTATGGCTACACCTTC.